This is a list of T cell receptor beta chains from one sample in a study of graft-versus-host responses after intestinal transplantation. Their recognized antigens are unknown. Using immunoSEQ multiplex PCR, the repertoire was profiled, and TCRdb retains in-frame clones only, with some absent. The data hold over 65,000 clones, with around 91% observed a single time. The sequencing used unstimulated CD4+ T cells sorted from spleen or lymph node cells, collected before intestinal transplant. The receptors were sampled from a human donor who received an intestinal transplant. Both conserved end residues are part of each CDR3. Each record gives: CDR3 length, V gene, J gene, D gene, CDR3 DNA, CDR3 protein. D genes are given only for firm matches.

len: 14
v_gene: TRBV29-1
j_gene: TRBJ2-5
d_gene: TRBD1
CDR3nt: TGCAGCGTTGAATACGGACAGGGGGCTGGGACCCAGTACTTC
CDR3aa: CSVEYGQGAGTQYF

len: 13
v_gene: TRBV7-2
j_gene: TRBJ1-1
d_gene: NA
CDR3nt: TGTGCCAGCAGCTTAGTACTGATCGCTGAAGCTTTCTTT
CDR3aa: CASSLVLIAEAFF

len: 14
v_gene: TRBV7-2
j_gene: TRBJ2-2
d_gene: NA
CDR3nt: TGTGCCAGCAGCTTAGACAGGGAGACCGGGGAGCTGTTTTTT
CDR3aa: CASSLDRETGELFF

len: 15
v_gene: TRBV5-1
j_gene: TRBJ2-3
d_gene: TRBD2
CDR3nt: TGCGCCAGCAGCTTGGAGCGGGGGGTCACAGATACGCAGTATTTT
CDR3aa: CASSLERGVTDTQYF

len: 16
v_gene: TRBV10-3
j_gene: TRBJ1-6
d_gene: NA
CDR3nt: TGTGCCATCAGTGCAAGGGGGTCGATCTATAATTCACCCCTCCACTTT
CDR3aa: CAISARGSIYNSPLHF

len: 17
v_gene: TRBV15
j_gene: TRBJ1-2
d_gene: NA
CDR3nt: TGTGCCACCAGCAATTCTTTAAACGCCGACTTCCTTAGGGGCTACACCTTC
CDR3aa: CATSNSLNADFLRGYTF

len: 16
v_gene: TRBV11-3
j_gene: TRBJ2-3
d_gene: TRBD2
CDR3nt: TGTGCCAGCAGACGACTAGCGGGGTTAGACACAGATACGCAGTATTTT
CDR3aa: CASRRLAGLDTDTQYF

len: 13
v_gene: TRBV18
j_gene: TRBJ1-1
d_gene: NA
CDR3nt: TGTGCCAGCTCACCAGTTCCGAGGACTGAAGCTTTCTTT
CDR3aa: CASSPVPRTEAFF

len: 13
v_gene: TRBV6-5
j_gene: TRBJ1-2
d_gene: NA
CDR3nt: TGTGCCAGCAGTTACTCGCAGGCTCGTGGCTACACCTTC
CDR3aa: CASSYSQARGYTF

len: 17
v_gene: TRBV18
j_gene: TRBJ1-1
d_gene: TRBD1
CDR3nt: TGTGCCAGCTCACCAACTGGACAGGGCCGTGGGGACACTGAAGCTTTCTTT
CDR3aa: CASSPTGQGRGDTEAFF

len: 17
v_gene: TRBV9
j_gene: TRBJ2-3
d_gene: TRBD1
CDR3nt: TGTGCCAGCAGCGCCCGTCTCAACAGGGGAGGCACAGATACGCAGTATTTT
CDR3aa: CASSARLNRGGTDTQYF

len: 15
v_gene: TRBV19
j_gene: TRBJ1-3
d_gene: NA
CDR3nt: TGTGCCAGTAGCCTTTCTCGACAGTCTGGAAACACCATATATTTT
CDR3aa: CASSLSRQSGNTIYF

len: 16
v_gene: TRBV10-3
j_gene: TRBJ2-7
d_gene: NA
CDR3nt: TGTGCCATCAGTGAAAGATGGCCCGATATGGCCTACGAGCAGTACTTC
CDR3aa: CAISERWPDMAYEQYF

len: 12
v_gene: TRBV2
j_gene: TRBJ2-3
d_gene: NA
CDR3nt: TGTGCCAGCAACTCGGCAGGAGATACGCAGTATTTT
CDR3aa: CASNSAGDTQYF

len: 14
v_gene: TRBV27
j_gene: TRBJ1-2
d_gene: NA
CDR3nt: TGTGCCAGCAGTTTAAGCGGGCAGACCTATGGCTACACCTTC
CDR3aa: CASSLSGQTYGYTF